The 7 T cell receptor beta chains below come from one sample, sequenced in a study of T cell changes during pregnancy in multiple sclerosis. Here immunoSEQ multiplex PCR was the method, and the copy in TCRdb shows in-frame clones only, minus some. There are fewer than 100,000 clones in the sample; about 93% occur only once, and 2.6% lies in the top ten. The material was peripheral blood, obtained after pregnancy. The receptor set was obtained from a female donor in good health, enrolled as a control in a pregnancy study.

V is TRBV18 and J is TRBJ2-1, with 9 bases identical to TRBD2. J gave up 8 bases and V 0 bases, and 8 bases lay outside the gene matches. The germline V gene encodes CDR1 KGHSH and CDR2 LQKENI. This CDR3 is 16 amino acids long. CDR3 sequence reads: CASSPPARGGADEQFF. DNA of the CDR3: TGTGCCAGCTCACCACCGGCTCGCGGGGGGGCAGATGAGCAGTTCTTC.

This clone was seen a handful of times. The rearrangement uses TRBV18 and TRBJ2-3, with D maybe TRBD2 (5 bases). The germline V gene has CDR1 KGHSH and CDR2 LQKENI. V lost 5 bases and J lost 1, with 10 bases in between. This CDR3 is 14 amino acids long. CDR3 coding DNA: TGTGCCAGCTCAGTAAGCGGAGGCACAGATACGCAGTATTTT. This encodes CASSVSGGTDTQYF.

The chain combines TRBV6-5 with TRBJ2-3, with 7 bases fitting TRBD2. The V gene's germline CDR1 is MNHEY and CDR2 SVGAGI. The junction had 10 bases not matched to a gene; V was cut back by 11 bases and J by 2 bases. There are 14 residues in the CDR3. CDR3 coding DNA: TGTGCCGGCAACCCGCGGGACTACACAGATACGCAGTATTTT. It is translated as CAGNPRDYTDTQYF.

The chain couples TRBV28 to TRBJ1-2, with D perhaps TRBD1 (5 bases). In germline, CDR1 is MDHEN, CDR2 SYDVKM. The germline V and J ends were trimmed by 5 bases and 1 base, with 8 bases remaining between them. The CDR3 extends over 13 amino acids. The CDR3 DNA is TGTGCCAGCAGTGTGACAGTTAACTATGGCTACACCTTC. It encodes CASSVTVNYGYTF.

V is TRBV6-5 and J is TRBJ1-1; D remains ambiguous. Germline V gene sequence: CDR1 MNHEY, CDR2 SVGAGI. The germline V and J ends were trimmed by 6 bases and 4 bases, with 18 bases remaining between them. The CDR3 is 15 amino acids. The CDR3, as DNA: TGTGCCAGCAGCCCCGTTGGAGGGCCATTCACTGAAGCTTTCTTT. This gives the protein CASSPVGGPFTEAFF.

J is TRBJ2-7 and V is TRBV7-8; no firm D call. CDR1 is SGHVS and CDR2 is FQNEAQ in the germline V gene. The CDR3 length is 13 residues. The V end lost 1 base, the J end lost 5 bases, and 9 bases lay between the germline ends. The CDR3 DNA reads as TGTGCCAGCAGCTTAGACCCTAACGACGAGCAGTACTTC. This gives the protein CASSLDPNDEQYF.

The CDR3 is CASSSEVGTEAFF. The CDR3 DNA follows: TGTGCCAGCAGCTCGGAGGTAGGGACTGAAGCTTTCTTT. The rearrangement joins TRBV7-2 to TRBJ1-1; D ambiguous. CDR3 length: 13 amino acids. V lost 4 bases and J 5 bases, leaving 11 bases between the germline ends. Per germline, CDR1 SGHTA and CDR2 FQGNSA.